This T cell receptor beta chain was recovered during a study of PD-1 blockade in mismatch repair-deficient tumors. Overall study results and limits: Approximately 140 unique blood TCRs came from expansion to three of seven peptides.

On this clone: Its matching antigen is unknown.

Time point indicated: roughly 10-day in vitro stimulation with candidate neoantigen peptide 6. All patients were mismatch repair deficient, assessed by either PCR or immunohistochemistry. The TCR-sequenced patients were a few responders to pembrolizumab. An approximately nine-day in vitro culture was run per each of about seven reactive peptides. Repertoires were generated with immunoSEQ multiplex PCR, while TCRdb's copy carries only in-frame clones and drops some. This table has about 14,000 clones, more than 85% appearing once. The germline V and J ends were trimmed by 5 bases and 0 bases, with 26 bases remaining between them. Per the germline V gene, CDR1 is LNHDA and CDR2 is SQIVND (reference sequence). CDR3 length: 21 amino acids.

The chain carries TRBV19 and TRBJ2-6; TRBD2 might be the D (6 bases). The specimen was cells cultured in vitro, collected from a patient treated with pembrolizumab. The sequence was obtained from an adult with mismatch repair-deficient cancer. The CDR3 region is CASSSTWRGINSFSGANVLTF. For the CDR3, the DNA is TGTGCCAGTAGTTCAACCTGGAGGGGCATCAATTCCTTCTCTGGGGCCAACGTCCTGACTTTC.